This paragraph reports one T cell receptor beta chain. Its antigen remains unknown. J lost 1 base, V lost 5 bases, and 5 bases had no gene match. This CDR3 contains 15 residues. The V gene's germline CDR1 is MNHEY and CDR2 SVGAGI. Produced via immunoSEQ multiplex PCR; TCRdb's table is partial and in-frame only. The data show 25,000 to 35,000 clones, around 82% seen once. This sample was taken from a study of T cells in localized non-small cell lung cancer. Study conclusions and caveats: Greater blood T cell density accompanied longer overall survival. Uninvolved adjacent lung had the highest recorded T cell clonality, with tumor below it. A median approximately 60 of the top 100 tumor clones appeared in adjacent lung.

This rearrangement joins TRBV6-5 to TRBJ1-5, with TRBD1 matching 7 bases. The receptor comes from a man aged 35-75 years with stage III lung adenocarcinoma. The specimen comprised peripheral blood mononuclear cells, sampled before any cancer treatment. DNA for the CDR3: TGTGCCAGCAGTGGACGACAGGGCAGCAATCAGCCCCAGCATTTT. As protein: CASSGRQGSNQPQHF.